This paragraph covers one T cell receptor beta chain sequence. Its antigen remains unknown. The length of the CDR3 is 16 residues. V was clipped by 8 bases and J by 7 bases, with 28 bases between them. Germline V CDR1 and CDR2: SQVTM, ANQGSEA. This record belongs to a study of post-analysis software for immune sequencing data. Findings and caveats of the study: Samples from a shared batch, those prepared together, strongly co-clustered by F measure. Five or six TRBV segments appeared more often in patients than in controls, and TRBV5-6, TRBV5-1 and TRBV20-1 were among these.

Tagging with unique molecular identifiers was a feature of the TCR beta cDNA libraries. With roughly 0.9 to 10 million T cells as the source, 450,000 to 600,000 cDNA molecules resulted. TCRdb re-called the PCR reads with MiXCR, one entry per CDR3 protein. The sample lists 600,000 to 700,000 distinct CDR3 sequences; roughly three fifths were seen once. Material: blood. The clonotype comes from a girl aged 2 to 9 with multiple sclerosis. The genes are TRBV29-1 and TRBJ2-3, with a weak D call TRBD1 (6 bases). CDR3 loop: CSLSRMGATEWNTQYF. DNA for the CDR3: TGCAGCCTGTCCAGGATGGGGGCAACAGAGTGGAATACGCAGTATTTT.